This TCR beta chain is from a study of T cells in Graves' hyperthyroidism and ophthalmopathy. CDR3 size: 17 residues. Germline V gives CDR1 SGHKS, CDR2 YYEKEE (reference sequence). V was cut by 0 bases and J by 4 bases, with 17 bases left in between. Amplification of TCR beta CDR3 regions used RNA as the template. First-round RT-PCR targeting the TCR CDR3 was performed with the HTBI primer set. TCRdb called the multiplex PCR reads again in MiXCR, with one record for every CDR3 protein. The sample has under 650,000 distinct CDR3 sequences; 15% to 20% are singletons. The V call is TRBV5-5, the J call TRBJ2-1; D gene uncertain. This TCR was sampled from a woman under 40 with Graves' hyperthyroidism. Sequenced material: blood. Written as DNA, the CDR3 is TGTGCCAGCAGCTTGGAGAGCGTCTCGTCCCGATACAATGAGCAGTTCTTC. Its protein is CASSLESVSSRYNEQFF.